The present T cell receptor (beta chain) was sequenced within a study of beta chain features in type 1 diabetes. Study at large: Analysis included 100 million to 110 million sorted cells drawn from all samples.

The investigators reverse transcribed all of the isolated RNA, so they sequenced expressed TCRB transcripts. Samples of naive, central memory and regulatory T cells yielded a mean of around 3.8 million reads. Sequencing was performed with immunoSEQ multiplex PCR; in TCRdb, only in-frame clones are kept and a portion is missing. The sample has about 470,000 clones, about 29% seen once; the top ten hold around 0.065%. CDR1 and CDR2 from the germline V gene are SGHTA and FQGNSA. V gave up 4 bases and J gave up 1 base; unmatched junction bases: 1. CDR3 size: 14 residues. This clone was seen a few times. What it recognizes is unknown. Study outcomes and limitations: PCR might favor shorter templates, equally in patients and controls. Any role of HLA type in TCRB rearrangement remained unresolved here.

The genes are TRBV7-2 and TRBJ2-5, with 9 bases matching TRBD1. The sequencing sample was made of naive CD4+ T cells from blood. The source is a man aged 18-30 years in good health. The CDR3 region is CASSWTGVQETQYF. CDR3 DNA sequence: TGTGCCAGCAGCTGGACAGGGGTCCAAGAGACCCAGTACTTC.